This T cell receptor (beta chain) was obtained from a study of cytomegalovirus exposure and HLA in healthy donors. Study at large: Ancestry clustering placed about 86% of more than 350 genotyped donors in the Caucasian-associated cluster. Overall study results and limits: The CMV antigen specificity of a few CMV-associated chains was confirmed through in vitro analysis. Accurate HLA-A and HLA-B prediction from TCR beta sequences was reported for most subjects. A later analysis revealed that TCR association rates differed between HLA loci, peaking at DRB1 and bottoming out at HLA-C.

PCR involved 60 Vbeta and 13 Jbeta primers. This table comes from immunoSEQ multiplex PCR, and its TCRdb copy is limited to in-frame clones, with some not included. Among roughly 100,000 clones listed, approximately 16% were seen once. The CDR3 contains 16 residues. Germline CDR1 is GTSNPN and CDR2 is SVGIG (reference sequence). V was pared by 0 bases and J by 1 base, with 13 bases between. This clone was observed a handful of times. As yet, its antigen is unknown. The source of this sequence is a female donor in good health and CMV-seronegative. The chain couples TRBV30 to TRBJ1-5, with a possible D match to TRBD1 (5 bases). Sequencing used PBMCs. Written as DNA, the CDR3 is TGTGCCTGGAGTGTACGGGGGAGGACGAGCAATCAGCCCCAGCATTTT. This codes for CAWSVRGRTSNQPQHF.